This T cell receptor beta chain was identified during a study of blood T cells in healthy people across ages. Peripheral blood was drawn, ten milliliters per donor. Isolated PBMCs totaled at least 7 million in each sample. Whole-study results and caveats: Measured against age, TCR beta diversity per million T cells decreased in a roughly linear manner. The study could not conclusively compare naive and antigen-experienced cells, given its unsorted PBMCs.

On this clonotype: Its matching antigen is unknown.

The length of the CDR3 is 16 residues. The ends lost 4 bases at V and 3 bases at J; junction bases unmatched: 5. Per germline, CDR1 SEHNR and CDR2 FQNEAQ (reference sequence). A J-beta primer mix and a sample-barcoded 5' primer were used in a second PCR of about 7 to 12 cycles. TCRdb re-derived calls from the 5' RACE reads in MiXCR, one entry per CDR3 protein. The sample shows around 1.5 million distinct CDR3 sequences, around 36% of them seen only once. The TCR originated in a woman aged 25 to 39 in good health. The chain joins TRBV7-9 to TRBJ2-6; 8 nucleotides agree with TRBD2. Sequencing used blood. CDR3 loop: CASSSGGAYGANVLTF. The CDR3 DNA reads as TGTGCCAGCAGCTCGGGGGGGGCGTATGGGGCCAACGTCCTGACTTTC.